This record looks at one TCR beta chain sequence and its context. In germline, CDR1 is KGHDR, CDR2 SFDVKD. Trimming left V 7 bases short and J 3 bases short, with 5 bases between. CDR3 length: 11 residues. Some clones are missing from TCRdb's copy, which holds only in-frame ones; the method was immunoSEQ multiplex PCR. The sample includes about 210,000 clones. This record belongs to a study of control samples from healthy donors and cancer patients. The sequence was collected from a woman aged 25 to 39 in good health. Material for sequencing was blood. This sequence joins TRBV24-1 and TRBJ2-5, with D unclear. CDR3 in amino acids: CATRDKETQYF. Here the CDR3 DNA reads TGTGCCACCAGAGATAAAGAGACCCAGTACTTC.